This T cell receptor (beta chain) was retrieved from a study of blood T cell repertoires in COVID-19. In the study overall: Collection of acute and convalescent COVID-19 samples took place in the United States, Italy and Spain. T cells, B-cell-depleted T cells, or PBMCs provided the cDNA or gDNA that served as material.

CDR3 size: 13 residues. Germline CDR1 is MNHEY and CDR2 is SVGAGI. V lost 6 bases to trimming and J lost 4 bases; unmatched junction nucleotides: 4. Per the authors' pipeline: Reference gene primer amplification in the assay estimated nucleated cell counts. Using immunoSEQ multiplex PCR, the repertoire was profiled, and TCRdb retains in-frame clones only, with some absent. That table supplies the V and J calls and clone size; D and trimming were determined from the DNA. The table includes tens of thousands of clones, just over 85% detected once. The source of this sequence is a human donor in a cohort sampled during active COVID-19. The chain combines TRBV6-5 with TRBJ1-2; 8 positions match TRBD1. The sequenced material came from peripheral blood. CDR3 coding DNA: TGTGCCAGCAGCGCAGGGGGCCTCTATGGCTACACCTTC. This translates into CASSAGGLYGYTF.